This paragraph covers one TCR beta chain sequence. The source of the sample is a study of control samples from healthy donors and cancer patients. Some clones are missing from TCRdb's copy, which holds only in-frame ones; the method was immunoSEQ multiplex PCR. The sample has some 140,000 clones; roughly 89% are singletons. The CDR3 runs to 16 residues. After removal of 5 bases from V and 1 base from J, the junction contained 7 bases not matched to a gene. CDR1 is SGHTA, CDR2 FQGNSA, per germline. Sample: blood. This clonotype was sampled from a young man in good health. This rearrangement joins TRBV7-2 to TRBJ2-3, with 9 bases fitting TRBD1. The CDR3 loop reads CASSPDRGWGTDTQYF. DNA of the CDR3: TGTGCCAGCAGCCCGGACAGGGGTTGGGGCACAGATACGCAGTATTTT. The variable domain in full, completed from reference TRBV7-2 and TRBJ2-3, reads GAGVSQSPSNKVTEKGKDVELRCDPISGHTALYWYRQSLGQGLEFLIYFQGNSAPDKSGLPSDRFSAERTGGSVSTLTIQRTQQEDSAVYLCASSPDRGWGTDTQYFGPGTRLTVL.